This T cell receptor (beta chain) was profiled in a study of low-dose radiotherapy and immunotherapy resistance in tumors (dated by TCRdb to 2021 to 2024). About the study as a whole: Cohort 1 received 0.5 Gy per fraction every 2 weeks, with a prescribed total PTV dose of 6.5 Gy. Patients were given nivolumab as a 240 mg flat dose every two weeks and ipilimumab at 1 mg/kg every six weeks, with both drugs delivered intravenously. Patients took aspirin 300 mg orally once daily for four cycles, starting on cycle 1 day 1. Eight patients were included in the translational analysis: three from the first dose cohort and the first five from the second dose cohort. Patients in Cohort 2 were given 1 Gy per fraction every two weeks, for a total of 13 Gy across 26 weeks. Intravenous cyclophosphamide at 200 mg/m2 was administered every two weeks, one day ahead of each radiation and immunotherapy administration. No randomization into treatment groups was done for the people taking part in the trial.

The meaning of the sample's time point label: after trial treatment. In light of the paper, this sample's treatment or condition label describes: LDRT plus nivolumab, ipilimumab, low-dose cyclophosphamide and aspirin (RACIN trial). The donors came from RACIN, which was a single-arm phase I dose-escalation trial that paired nivolumab and ipilimumab with aspirin, low-dose cyclophosphamide and low-dose radiotherapy. To be eligible, a patient needed to have an advanced solid tumor that was TIL-negative. This clonotype was seen at least ten times. The antigen this receptor binds is unknown. Base qualities are not provided; no much larger clone lies one nucleotide away. The data were produced on an Illumina HiSeq 2500. First-strand cDNA was synthesized with Superscript III and a set of TRAV- and TRBV-specific primers, covering both TCRalpha and TCRbeta chains. A roughly 21-cycle PCR with Phusion amplified the TCRs, pairing a constant-region primer with the adapter that was attached to the V primers. Isolated mRNA was amplified with the MessageAmp II aRNA Amplification Kit, using an approximately 16-hour in vitro transcription at 37°C. The Dynabeads mRNA DIRECT Purification Kit was used to isolate the mRNA for TCR sequencing. Indexed Illumina adapters were added in a second roughly 25-cycle Phusion PCR, and the resulting products were purified with AMPure XP beads. The paper's data handling went like this. Using custom Perl scripts, TCR sequences encoding the same protein were pooled, out-of-frame sequences were removed, and the abundance of each clonotype was computed. The analysis excluded TCR sequences that were supported by just one read. Shannon entropy, Gini index, clonality, richness, and the frequency of TCRs shared between repertoires were included as repertoire metrics. TCRdb took the public reads, trimmed them with fastp at Q25, ran MiXCR for clone calling and kept in-frame beta chains. Rows matching on CDR3 protein sequence are summarized as one entry with the most common DNA and genes. The V and J calls follow TCRdb's processing rather than the paper's. This sample is represented by about 58,000 distinct CDR3 sequences; around a quarter of them were singletons. In total, the top ten clones hold about 7% of the sample.

Its CDR3 holds 13 amino acids, cysteine through phenylalanine. Of the read, only the CDR3 DNA is kept; its 39 bases are in frame from base 1. The germline V gene (reference sequence) supplies CDR1 DFQATT and CDR2 SNEGSKA. V sheds 4 bases and J sheds 5 bases, leaving 12 bases between their ends. The sequence came from a male donor with prostate cancer. The chain joins TRBV20-1 to TRBJ1-5; the D gene is perhaps TRBD1, on 5 matching bases. The sample was PBMCs, taken after low-dose radiotherapy plus immunotherapy. The DNA sequence is given as TGCAGTGCTAAAGGGGCCTACTATCAGCCCCAGCATTTT. This gives the protein CSAKGAYYQPQHF.